This entry lists 5 T cell receptor beta chains sequenced from one sample in a study of vaccination effects on CD4 cells after COVID-19. The repertoire was sequenced with immunoSEQ multiplex PCR; TCRdb's copy has only in-frame clones and lacks some. This sample yields approximately 70,000 clones, of which roughly four fifths are seen a single time; more than 1% belongs to the top ten. ViraFEST used viral peptide pools to expand antigen-specific CD4+ T cells before sequencing. Following 10 days of culture, CD4+ T cells were isolated. Vaccination of participants consisted of two doses of either the BNT162b2 or mRNA-1273 vaccine. Antigens of these TCRs are unknown. The sequencing used CD4+ T cells from PBMCs cultured with HCoV-229E spike peptides, collected after COVID-19 vaccination. These receptors all stem from a human donor who received a COVID-19 vaccine.

V is TRBV18 and J is TRBJ1-1, with D possibly matching TRBD1 (6 bases). Germline V gene data show CDR1 as KGHSH and CDR2 as LQKENI. CDR3 length: 12 residues. V lost 3 bases and J 5 bases, leaving 7 bases between the germline ends. CDR3 bases: TGTGCCAGCTCACCGACAGGTACTGAAGCTTTCTTT. Its translation is CASSPTGTEAFF.

The chain links TRBV6-5 to TRBJ2-5; tentatively, D is TRBD2 (6 bases). CDR1 is MNHEY and CDR2 is SVGAGI in the germline V gene. V lost 2 bases to trimming and J lost 2 bases, with 15 bases between them. This CDR3 comprises 16 residues. The CDR3 nucleotides are TGTGCCAGCAGTTACGGCGGGGTTGGGAGACAAGAGACCCAGTACTTC. The encoded protein is CASSYGGVGRQETQYF.

This chain joins TRBV9 and TRBJ2-1; 9 nucleotides agree with TRBD2. Germline assignment: CDR1 SGDLS and CDR2 YYNGEE. The trim removed 0 bases at V and 9 bases at J, leaving 7 bases unmatched. The CDR3 runs 15 residues. The CDR3 here is CASSVVSSGVIEQFF. CDR3 DNA sequence: TGTGCCAGCAGCGTAGTTTCTAGCGGGGTAATTGAGCAGTTCTTC.

The rearrangement joins TRBV3-1 (or the pseudogene TRBV3-2) to TRBJ2-3; the D is unclear. V was clipped by 1 base and J by 0 bases, with 14 bases between them. Germline V gene sequence: CDR1 LGHDT, CDR2 YNNKEL (reference sequence). The CDR3 sequence is 17 residues long. CDR3 protein: CASSQGALPHSTDTQYF. The CDR3 nucleotides read TGTGCCAGCAGCCAAGGGGCCCTACCCCATAGCACAGATACGCAGTATTTT.

The chain joins TRBV28 to TRBJ2-7; D remains ambiguous. The ends were cut back, 5 bases at V and 0 bases at J, with 5 bases in the middle. The CDR3 spans 12 residues. Germline V CDR1 and CDR2: MDHEN, SYDVKM. The CDR3 DNA is TGTGCCAGCAGTACCTACTCCTACGAGCAGTACGTC. This codes for CASSTYSYEQYV.